This T cell receptor (beta chain) was profiled in a study of human T cells and chemical hapten exposure. Background on the study: How much TCR each sample yielded varied, mostly because pooled library volumes differed slightly.

Authors' methods: Ranging from roughly 23,224 to 690,600, TCR counts per sample had a median value of 95,638. TCRdb fed the RACE reads into MiXCR, producing one record per CDR3 protein. The V and J calls, along with clone size, are taken from TCRdb and not from the paper's own processing. The sample lists approximately 350,000 distinct CDR3 sequences; more than 5% were seen once. The sample's time point: patch test 2, 6 weeks after DPC sensitization. Treatment specified: therapeutic diphenylcyclopropenone sensitization with weekly scalp DPC. Each patch-test visit's blood sample preceded patch application. Per germline, CDR1 MGHRA and CDR2 YSYEKL. This CDR3 contains 15 residues. V dropped 4 bases and J dropped 9; count of bases not matched to a gene: 11.

This sequence originates from a young woman with alopecia areata. Some clones in this sample may be carry-over from other donors' samples. The material sequenced was whole blood, taken in connection with sensitization to the hapten diphenylcyclopropenone (DPC). The chain combines TRBV4-1 with TRBJ2-4; TRBD1 aligns across 8 bases. CDR3 region: CASSLDRVPIGIQYF. CDR3 nucleotide sequence: TGCGCCAGCAGCCTGGACAGGGTCCCGATCGGCATTCAGTACTTC.